Below, 10 T cell receptor beta chains from the same sample are listed, as sequenced in a study of long-term antiretroviral therapy in people with HIV. At survey level, the immunoSEQ assay was run in its v3.0 version. Measured with immunoSEQ multiplex PCR; TCRdb has only the in-frame clones, and not every one. This table holds about 24,000 clones, about 80% found once. The input for sequencing was unsorted PBMCs, taken 5.9 years after starting antiretroviral therapy. These receptors all stem from a man younger than 40 with HIV.

The chain links TRBV7-8 to TRBJ1-5; maybe TRBD1 (5 bases). Germline lookup yields CDR1 SGHVS and CDR2 FQNEAQ. V lost 5 bases and J 10 bases, leaving 27 bases between the germline ends. The CDR3 runs 17 residues. CDR3 coding DNA: TGTGCCAGCAGCCTTTTCCCGGACATCCCCAGGGCCCGACCCCAGCATTTT. Translating it yields CASSLFPDIPRARPQHF.

V is TRBV6-1 and J is TRBJ1-3; the D gene is possibly TRBD1 (6 bases). The CDR3 is 15 residues long. Germline CDR1 MNHNS, CDR2 SASEGT. Trimming cost V 11 bases and J 3 bases, with 20 bases left between them. CDR3 in DNA: TGTGCCCTTCCCGGGTCGGGGGCAAGTGGAAACACCATATATTTT. Translation gives CALPGSGASGNTIYF.

The V call is TRBV30, the J call TRBJ2-1, with D perhaps matching TRBD2 (7 bases). The germline gives CDR1 GTSNPN, CDR2 SVGIG (reference sequence). The CDR3 spans 15 residues. The germline V and J ends were trimmed by 3 bases and 3 bases, with 15 bases remaining between them. The CDR3 nucleotides read TGTGCCTGGAGGGGAAGGGGGGGGAACTACAATGAGCAGTTCTTC. It translates to CAWRGRGGNYNEQFF.

The chain employs TRBV5-8 and TRBJ1-1, with 8 bases lining up with TRBD1. Germline CDR1 reads SGHTS; CDR2 reads YDEGEE. Trimming removed 2 bases from V and 7 bases from J; junction bases left unmatched: 4. CDR3 length equals 13 residues. The CDR3 nucleotides read TGTGCCAGCAGCTTTTTCGGGACAGGTGAAGCTTTCTTT. This gives the protein CASSFFGTGEAFF.

The chain recombines TRBV7-9 with TRBJ1-3; TRBD1 matches at 7 bases. CDR3 size: 14 residues. Trimming at V came to 10 bases and at J to 6 bases, leaving 12 bases not matched to a gene. Germline lookup yields CDR1 SEHNR and CDR2 FQNEAQ (reference sequence). The CDR3: CANDGQDGPNTIYF. CDR3 nucleotide sequence: TGTGCCAACGACGGACAGGATGGACCAAACACCATATATTTT.

The CDR3 DNA follows: TGTGCCAGCAGCTCGAGCGGGGGCTTCTATGGCTACACCTTC. Translation: CASSSSGGFYGYTF. J is TRBJ1-2 and V is TRBV7-3; D perhaps matches TRBD1 (6 bases). Germline V gene sequence: CDR1 SGHTA, CDR2 FQGTGA. Trimming pared 4 bases from V and 4 bases from J, leaving 13 bases between. The CDR3 extends over 14 amino acids.

The chain links TRBV6-5 to TRBJ1-2; TRBD1 might be the D (5 bases). This CDR3 spans 14 amino acids. Germline CDR1 is MNHEY and CDR2 is SVGAGI. The V and J ends lost 5 bases and 3 bases respectively, with 13 bases between them. CDR3 sequence reads: CASSRFGTDYGYTF. The CDR3 DNA is TGTGCCAGCAGTCGCTTTGGGACGGACTATGGCTACACCTTC.

The rearrangement joins TRBV6-5 to TRBJ1-2; D unresolved. This CDR3 spans 14 amino acids. Germline values: CDR1 MNHEY, CDR2 SVGAGI. Trimming removed 10 bases from V and 7 bases from J, with 22 bases in between. The CDR3 region has the DNA TGTGCCACGGGCGTCCTCGCCGCCGGTCCTGGCTACACCTTC. Translation: CATGVLAAGPGYTF.

The V and J genes are TRBV11-3 and TRBJ1-2; D possibly corresponds to TRBD1 (6 bases). The CDR3 has 13 residues. V gave up 3 bases and J gave up 8 bases, with 13 bases separating them. Germline V CDR1 and CDR2: SGHNT, YENEEA. As DNA, the CDR3 is TGTGCCAGCAGCTTCGGTCAGGGGCAAGGCTACACCTTC. Translated, it gives CASSFGQGQGYTF.

This sequence joins TRBV7-3 and TRBJ2-5; possible D gene TRBD2, 7 bases. The CDR3 runs to 13 residues. V was pared by 5 bases and J by 6 bases, with 13 bases between. The germline CDR1 and CDR2 sequences are SGHTA and FQGTGA. The CDR3 spells CASSRGGVQTQYF. For the CDR3, the DNA is TGTGCCAGCAGCCGAGGGGGGGTACAGACCCAGTACTTC.